A selection of T cell receptor beta chains follows, all from one sample in a study of T-cell memory formation after mild COVID-19. TCRdb processed the 5' RACE reads anew with MiXCR; each CDR3 protein has one entry. The sample holds 400,000 or so distinct CDR3 sequences, roughly 21% seen once. Specimen: PBMCs or a T cell subset sorted from them (not recorded which). These TCRs come from an adult woman who had mild COVID-19 (a few samples of this study predate the infection). Cell type and time point are not known. Both conserved end residues are part of each CDR3. A D gene is named only where the DNA matches it firmly. Part of the rows lack a size; the others show once, few, many or a class for expanded clones.

cdr3_length j_call d_call clone_size v_call cdr3_nt cdr3_aa
17 TRBJ1-5 . . TRBV19 TGTGCCAGTAGTAGAGGTACGGGGGGGGCAGACAATCAGCCCCAGCATTTT CASSRGTGGADNQPQHF
12 TRBJ2-3 . . TRBV29-1 TGCAGCGTTGAGCCTAACACAGATACGCAGTATTTT CSVEPNTDTQYF
14 TRBJ2-1 . few TRBV14 TGTGCCAGCAGCCAAGGGAGGGTCTACAATGAGCAGTTCTTC CASSQGRVYNEQFF
15 TRBJ2-3 TRBD1 . TRBV2 TGTGCCAGCAGGGGCGACAGGGGCGGCACAGATACGCAGTATTTT CASRGDRGGTDTQYF
14 TRBJ2-5 . few TRBV5-1 TGCGCCAGCAGCGGAGGATCGTACCAAGAGACCCAGTACTTC CASSGGSYQETQYF
20 TRBJ2-7 TRBD2 few TRBV27 TGTGCCAGCAGTGTCCCCTCAACTAGCGGCATTCCCAGATACTCCTACGAGCAGTACTTC CASSVPSTSGIPRYSYEQYF
13 TRBJ2-1 . . TRBV6-2/TRBV6-3 TGTGCCAGCCGAGGAGGGGGCAGAGATGAGCAGTTCTTC CASRGGGRDEQFF
16 TRBJ2-1 TRBD2 . TRBV11-2 TGTGCCAGCAGCCAGTTCCAGCGGGGGGGCGAAGGTGAGCAGTTCTTC CASSQFQRGGEGEQFF
16 TRBJ2-5 . . TRBV6-2/TRBV6-3 TGTGCCAGCCGTCTATCGTCTAGCTGGTTCCAAGAGACCCAGTACTTC CASRLSSSWFQETQYF
14 TRBJ2-7 TRBD1 . TRBV9 TGTGCCAGCAGCGCCAGACAGGGGGCGAGGGAGCAGTACTTC CASSARQGAREQYF
14 TRBJ1-1 . . TRBV10-3 TGTGCCATCAGTGAGGGTCTGACAGCGAATGAAGCTTTCTTT CAISEGLTANEAFF
15 TRBJ1-4 . few TRBV12-3/TRBV12-4 TGTGCCAGCAGCCCTTCGCCGGGTGTGAGGGAAAAACTGTTTTTT CASSPSPGVREKLFF
12 TRBJ1-2 . few TRBV7-9 TGTGCCAGCAGCGGGGGACCCTATGGCTACACCTTC CASSGGPYGYTF
16 TRBJ2-7 TRBD1 few TRBV19 TGTGCCAGTAGTGTCTCCGGGACAGGGGAGTCCTACGAGCAGTACTTC CASSVSGTGESYEQYF
17 TRBJ2-3 . few TRBV5-8 TGTGCCAGCAGCTTGGCCAGGGTGGTAACCGCCGCAGATACGCAGTATTTT CASSLARVVTAADTQYF
16 TRBJ2-3 . few TRBV6-5 TGTGCCAGCAGTTACTCGTGGCAGGGTCGGACAGATACGCAGTATTTT CASSYSWQGRTDTQYF
15 TRBJ2-7 TRBD2 . TRBV4-2 TGTGCCAGCAGCCAACGAGGGACTAGCGGCTACGAGCAGTACTTC CASSQRGTSGYEQYF
13 TRBJ1-6 . few TRBV2 TGTGCCAGCAGTGATAGGGGGATCGCACCCCTCCACTTT CASSDRGIAPLHF
12 TRBJ2-3 . many TRBV7-2 TGTGCCAGCAGCTTTTACACAGATACGCAGTATTTT CASSFYTDTQYF
13 TRBJ2-4 . . TRBV14 TGTGCCAGCAGCCAAGGACCGGGGAACATTCAGTACTTC CASSQGPGNIQYF
13 TRBJ2-2 TRBD1 once TRBV24-1 TGTGCCACCGGGGACAGACCCACCGGGGAGCTGTTTTTT CATGDRPTGELFF
13 TRBJ1-2 . . TRBV7-2 TGTGCCAGCAGCGTAGATCAGGGGCTCGGCTACACCTTC CASSVDQGLGYTF
15 TRBJ2-3 TRBD2 few TRBV29-1 TGCAGCGTAGGATATGGGGCTAGCGGATCAGATACGCAGTATTTT CSVGYGASGSDTQYF
15 TRBJ2-1 . . TRBV7-8 TGTGCCAGCAGCCTAAGCGGGGACACCCACAATGAGCAGTTCTTC CASSLSGDTHNEQFF
16 TRBJ2-7 TRBD1 few TRBV7-9 TGTGCCAGCAGCTTATCCGGGACAGGCGTCTCCTACGAGCAGTACTTC CASSLSGTGVSYEQYF
12 TRBJ2-7 . few TRBV29-1 TGCAGCGTTTATAAGGGAGCCCACGAGCAGTACTTC CSVYKGAHEQYF
15 TRBJ2-5 . . TRBV7-7 TGTGCCAGCAGCTCGGGACATCGACCCGAAGAGACCCAGTACTTC CASSSGHRPEETQYF
17 TRBJ2-1 . few TRBV7-9 TGTGCCAGCAGCTTAGCGTTGGGTGAATGGTCCTACAATGAGCAGTTCTTC CASSLALGEWSYNEQFF
14 TRBJ2-5 TRBD1 . TRBV7-3 TGTGCCAGCAGCCCGGCGGGACAGGGGGGTCCCCAGTACTTC CASSPAGQGGPQYF
13 TRBJ2-3 . . TRBV6-5 TGTGCCAGCAGTTACTCGCGGTTAGATACGCAGTATTTT CASSYSRLDTQYF
15 TRBJ2-7 . few TRBV3-1 TGTGCCAGCAGCTCCCCCTCGGTAGGGAGATACGAGCAGTACTTC CASSSPSVGRYEQYF
17 TRBJ2-2 . . TRBV6-1 TGTGCCAGCAGCAAAAGGGCTCAGGGTTGGGACACCGGGGAGCTGTTTTTT CASSKRAQGWDTGELFF
16 TRBJ1-2 . few TRBV5-1 TGCGCCAGCAGCTTGGTTCCAGGGAGGGCTAACTATGGCTACACCTTC CASSLVPGRANYGYTF
15 TRBJ1-2 . . TRBV27 TGTGCCAGCAGTGAGGTAGGGGGATCTAACTATGGCTACACCTTC CASSEVGGSNYGYTF
13 TRBJ2-7 . . TRBV2 TGTGCCAGCACTCAGGCCTCCCTCGGCGAGCAGTACTTC CASTQASLGEQYF
11 TRBJ1-2 . few TRBV2 TGTGCCAGCAGTCGAGGGTATGGCTACACCTTC CASSRGYGYTF
14 TRBJ2-4 . . TRBV5-1 TGCGCCAGCAACCAGAGGGGGGACAAAAACATTCAGTACTTC CASNQRGDKNIQYF
13 TRBJ2-7 TRBD2 many TRBV20-1 TGCAGTGCTAGGGAGACTAGCGACTACGAGCAGTACTTC CSARETSDYEQYF
15 TRBJ1-2 TRBD1 . TRBV9 TGTGCCAGCAGCGTGACGCAGGGACAGAACTATGGCTACACCTTC CASSVTQGQNYGYTF
13 TRBJ2-3 . . TRBV5-1 TGCGCCAGCAGCTTACGTACCCCAGATACGCAGTATTTT CASSLRTPDTQYF
15 TRBJ2-2 . . TRBV5-4 TGTGCCAGCAGCGTGTCCGGGACAAACACCGGGGAGCTGTTTTTT CASSVSGTNTGELFF